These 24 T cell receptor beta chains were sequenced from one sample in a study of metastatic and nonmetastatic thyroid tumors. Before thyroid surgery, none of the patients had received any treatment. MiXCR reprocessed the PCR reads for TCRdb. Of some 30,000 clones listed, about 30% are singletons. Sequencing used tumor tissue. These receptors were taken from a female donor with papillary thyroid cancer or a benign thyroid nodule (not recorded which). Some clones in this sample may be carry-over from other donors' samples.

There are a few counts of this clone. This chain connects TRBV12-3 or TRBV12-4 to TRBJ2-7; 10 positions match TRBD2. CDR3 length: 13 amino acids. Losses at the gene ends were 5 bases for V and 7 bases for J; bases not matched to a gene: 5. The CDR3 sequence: CASSPGTSEEQYF. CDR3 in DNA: TGTGCCAGCAGTCCAGGGACTAGCGAGGAGCAGTACTTC.

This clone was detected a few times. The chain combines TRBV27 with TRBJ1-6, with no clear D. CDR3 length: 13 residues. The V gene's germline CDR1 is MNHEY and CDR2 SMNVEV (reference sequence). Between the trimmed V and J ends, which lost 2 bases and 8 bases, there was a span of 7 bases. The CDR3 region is CASSLQSYSPLHF. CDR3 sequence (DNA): TGTGCCAGCAGTTTACAATCTTATTCACCCCTCCACTTT.

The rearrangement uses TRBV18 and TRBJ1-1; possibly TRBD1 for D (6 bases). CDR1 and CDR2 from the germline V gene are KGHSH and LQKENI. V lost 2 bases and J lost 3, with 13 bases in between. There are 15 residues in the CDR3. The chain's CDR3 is CASSPSRGGDTEAFF. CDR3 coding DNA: TGTGCCAGCTCACCATCCCGAGGGGGAGACACTGAAGCTTTCTTT. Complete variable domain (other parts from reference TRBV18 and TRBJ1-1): NAGVMQNPRHLVRRRGQEARLRCSPMKGHSHVYWYRQLPEEGLKFMVYLQKENIIDESGMPKERFSAEFPKEGPSILRIQQVVRGDSAAYFCASSPSRGGDTEAFFGQGTRLTVV.

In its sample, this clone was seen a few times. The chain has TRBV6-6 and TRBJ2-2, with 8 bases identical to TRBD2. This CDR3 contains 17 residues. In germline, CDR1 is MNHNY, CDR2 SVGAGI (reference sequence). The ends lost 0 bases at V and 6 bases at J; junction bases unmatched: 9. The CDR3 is CASSYSAGGLMSGELFF. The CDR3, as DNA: TGTGCCAGCAGTTACTCGGCGGGGGGCCTTATGTCCGGGGAGCTGTTTTTT.

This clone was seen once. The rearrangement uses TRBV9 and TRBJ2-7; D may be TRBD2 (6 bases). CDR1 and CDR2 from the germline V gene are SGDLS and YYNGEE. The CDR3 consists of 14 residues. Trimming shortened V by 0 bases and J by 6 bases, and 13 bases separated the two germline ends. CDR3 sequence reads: CASSVEDGSGEQYF. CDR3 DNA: TGTGCCAGCAGCGTAGAGGACGGGAGTGGCGAGCAGTACTTC.

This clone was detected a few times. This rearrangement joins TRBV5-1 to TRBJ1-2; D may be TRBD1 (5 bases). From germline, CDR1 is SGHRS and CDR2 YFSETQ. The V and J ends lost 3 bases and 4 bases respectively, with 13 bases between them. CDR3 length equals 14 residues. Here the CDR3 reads CASSSSGTAYGYTF. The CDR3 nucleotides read TGCGCCAGCAGCTCCTCCGGGACGGCCTATGGCTACACCTTC.

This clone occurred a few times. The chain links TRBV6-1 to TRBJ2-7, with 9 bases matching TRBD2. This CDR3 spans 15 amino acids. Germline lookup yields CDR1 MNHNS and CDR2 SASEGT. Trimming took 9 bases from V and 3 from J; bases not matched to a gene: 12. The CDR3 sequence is CASEPMGTSSYEQYF. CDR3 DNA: TGTGCCAGTGAACCAATGGGGACTAGCAGCTACGAGCAGTACTTC.

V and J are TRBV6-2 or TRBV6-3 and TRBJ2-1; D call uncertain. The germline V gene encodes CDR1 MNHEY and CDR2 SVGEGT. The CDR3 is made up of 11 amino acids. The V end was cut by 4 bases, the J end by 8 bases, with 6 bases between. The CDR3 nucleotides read TGTGCCAGCAGTTCAGGCGATGAGCAGTTCTTC. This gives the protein CASSSGDEQFF.

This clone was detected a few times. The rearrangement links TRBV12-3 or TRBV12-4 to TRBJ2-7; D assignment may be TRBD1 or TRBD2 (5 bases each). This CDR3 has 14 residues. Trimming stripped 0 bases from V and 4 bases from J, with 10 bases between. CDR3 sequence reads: CASSLAGEKYEQYF. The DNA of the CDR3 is TGTGCCAGCAGTTTAGCGGGGGAGAAGTACGAGCAGTACTTC.

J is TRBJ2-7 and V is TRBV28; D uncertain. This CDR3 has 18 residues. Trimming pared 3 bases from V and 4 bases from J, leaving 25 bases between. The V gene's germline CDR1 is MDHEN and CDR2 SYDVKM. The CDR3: CASSFLSVGRQFEYEQYF. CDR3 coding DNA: TGTGCCAGCAGTTTTCTATCGGTCGGACGGCAGTTCGAATACGAGCAGTACTTC.

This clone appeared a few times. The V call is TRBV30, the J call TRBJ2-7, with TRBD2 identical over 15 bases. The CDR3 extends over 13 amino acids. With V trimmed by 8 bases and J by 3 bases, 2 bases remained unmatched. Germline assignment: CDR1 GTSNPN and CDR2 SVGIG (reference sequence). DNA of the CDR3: TGTGCCGGACTAGCGGGAGGGAGCTACGAGCAGTACTTC. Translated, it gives CAGLAGGSYEQYF.

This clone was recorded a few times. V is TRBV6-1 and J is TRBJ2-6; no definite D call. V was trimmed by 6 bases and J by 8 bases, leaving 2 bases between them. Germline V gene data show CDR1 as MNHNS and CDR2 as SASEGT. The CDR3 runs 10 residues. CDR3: CASRTNVLTF. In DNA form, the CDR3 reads TGTGCCAGCAGGACCAACGTCCTGACTTTC.

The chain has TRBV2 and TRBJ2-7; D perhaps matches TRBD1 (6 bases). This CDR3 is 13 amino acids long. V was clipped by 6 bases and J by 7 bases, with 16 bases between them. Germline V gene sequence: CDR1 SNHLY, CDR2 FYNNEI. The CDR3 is CASRMGAEREQYF. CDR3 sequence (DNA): TGTGCCAGCAGGATGGGGGCAGAAAGAGAGCAGTACTTC.

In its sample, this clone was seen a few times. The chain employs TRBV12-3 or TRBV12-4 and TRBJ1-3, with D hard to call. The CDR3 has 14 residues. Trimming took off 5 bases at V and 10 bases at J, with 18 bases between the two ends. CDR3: CASSPEDEERTIYF. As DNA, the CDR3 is TGTGCCAGCAGTCCCGAGGACGAGGAGAGGACCATATATTTT.

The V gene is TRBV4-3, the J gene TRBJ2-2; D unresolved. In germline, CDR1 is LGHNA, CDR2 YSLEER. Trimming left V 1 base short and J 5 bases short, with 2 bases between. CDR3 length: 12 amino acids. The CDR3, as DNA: TGCGCCAGCAGCCAAGGTACCGGGGAGCTGTTTTTT. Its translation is CASSQGTGELFF.

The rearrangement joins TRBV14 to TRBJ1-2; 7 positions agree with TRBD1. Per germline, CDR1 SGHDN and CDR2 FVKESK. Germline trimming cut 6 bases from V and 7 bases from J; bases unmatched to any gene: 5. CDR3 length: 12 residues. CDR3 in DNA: TGTGCCAGCAGTCTCGACAGGGTTGGCTACACCTTC. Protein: CASSLDRVGYTF.

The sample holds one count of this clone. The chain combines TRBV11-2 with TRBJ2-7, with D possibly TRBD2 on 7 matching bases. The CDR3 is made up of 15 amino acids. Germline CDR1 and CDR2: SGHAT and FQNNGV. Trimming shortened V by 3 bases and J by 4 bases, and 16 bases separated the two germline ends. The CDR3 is CASSLGGQVVYEQYF. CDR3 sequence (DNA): TGTGCCAGCAGCTTGGGGGGGCAGGTAGTGTACGAGCAGTACTTC.

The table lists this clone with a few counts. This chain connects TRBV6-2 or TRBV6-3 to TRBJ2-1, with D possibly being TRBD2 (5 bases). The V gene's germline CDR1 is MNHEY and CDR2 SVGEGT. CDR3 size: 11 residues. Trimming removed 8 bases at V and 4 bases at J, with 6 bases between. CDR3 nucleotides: TGTGCCAGCGAGCGGTACAATGAGCAGTTCTTC. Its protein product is CASERYNEQFF.

The CDR3 DNA reads as TGTGCCAGCAGTTACTCATCGGGACACTTAAATCAGCCCCAGCATTTT. Amino acids: CASSYSSGHLNQPQHF. The gene calls are TRBV6-2 or TRBV6-3 and TRBJ1-5; TRBD1 is a possible D gene (6 bases). Trimming removed 0 bases at V and 4 bases at J, with 13 bases between. Germline V gene sequence: CDR1 MNHEY, CDR2 SVGEGT. CDR3 length: 16 amino acids.

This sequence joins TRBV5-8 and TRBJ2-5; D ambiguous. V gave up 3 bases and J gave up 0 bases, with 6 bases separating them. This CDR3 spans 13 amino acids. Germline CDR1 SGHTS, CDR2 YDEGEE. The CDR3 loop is CASSYGHQETQYF. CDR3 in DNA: TGTGCCAGCAGCTATGGGCACCAAGAGACCCAGTACTTC.

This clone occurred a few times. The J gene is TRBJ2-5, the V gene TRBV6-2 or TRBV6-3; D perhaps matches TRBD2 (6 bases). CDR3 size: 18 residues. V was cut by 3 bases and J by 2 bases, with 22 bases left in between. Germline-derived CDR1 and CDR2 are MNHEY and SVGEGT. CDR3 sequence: CASSYNLRLGKDQETQYF. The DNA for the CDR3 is TGTGCCAGCAGTTATAACCTACGACTAGGGAAGGATCAAGAGACCCAGTACTTC.

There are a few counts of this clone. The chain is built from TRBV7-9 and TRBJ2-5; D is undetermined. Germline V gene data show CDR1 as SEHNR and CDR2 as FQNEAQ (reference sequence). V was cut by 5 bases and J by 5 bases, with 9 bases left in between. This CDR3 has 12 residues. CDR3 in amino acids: CASSLTWETQYF. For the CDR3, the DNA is TGTGCCAGCAGCCTTACTTGGGAGACCCAGTACTTC. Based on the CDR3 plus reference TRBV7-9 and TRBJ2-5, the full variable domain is DTGVSQNPRHKITKRGQNVTFRCDPISEHNRLYWYRQTLGQGPEFLTYFQNEAQLEKSRLLSDRFSAERPKGSFSTLEIQRTEQGDSAMYLCASSLTWETQYFGPGTRLLVL.

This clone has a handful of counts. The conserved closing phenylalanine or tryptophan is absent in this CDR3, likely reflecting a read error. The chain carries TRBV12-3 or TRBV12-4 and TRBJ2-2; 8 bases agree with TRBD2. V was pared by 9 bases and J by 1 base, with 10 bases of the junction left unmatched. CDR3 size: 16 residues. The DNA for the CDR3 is TGTGCCAGTATAATCTTAGCGGGAAGGAACACCGGGGAGCTGTTTCTT. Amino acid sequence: CASIILAGRNTGELFL.

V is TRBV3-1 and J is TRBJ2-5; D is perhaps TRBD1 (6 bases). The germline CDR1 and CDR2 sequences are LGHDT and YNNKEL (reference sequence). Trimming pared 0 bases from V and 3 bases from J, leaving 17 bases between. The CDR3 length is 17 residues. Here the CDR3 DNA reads TGTGCCAGCAGCCAAGAGTCCGGATACAGGGCTGAAGAGACCCAGTACTTC. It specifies CASSQESGYRAEETQYF.